What follows are 25 T cell receptor beta chains derived from one specimen sequenced in a study of T cell repertoires in cytomegalovirus infection. Their recognized antigens are unknown. TCRdb fed the reads into MiXCR, producing one record per CDR3 protein. Seen here are about 130,000 distinct CDR3 sequences, more than 30% observed once, and the top ten hold 58%. Source: CD8+ T cells from cultured PBMCs, taken from culture after CMV antigen stimulation. The receptors were sampled from a human donor in good health (CMV status not recorded). Some clones in this sample may be carry-over from other donors' samples.

The chain recombines TRBV2 with TRBJ2-2, with 7 bases lining up with TRBD2. The ends lost 8 bases at V and 5 bases at J; junction bases unmatched: 17. The length of the CDR3 is 17 residues. Per germline, CDR1 SNHLY and CDR2 FYNNEI. CDR3 nucleotide sequence: TGTGCCAGCGTGGGTCTTGGGAGGGGCGCTCAGACCGGGGAGCTGTTTTTT. It is translated as CASVGLGRGAQTGELFF.

This clonotype was detected a few times. The chain uses TRBV7-9 and TRBJ2-7; D may match TRBD1 or TRBD2 (7 bases each). CDR1 SEHNR and CDR2 FQNEAQ come from the germline V gene (reference sequence). This CDR3 has 16 residues. The ends were cut back, 5 bases at V and 3 bases at J, with 20 bases in the middle. The CDR3 reads CASSLGGAQGDYEQYF. In DNA, the CDR3 is TGTGCCAGCAGCCTGGGAGGGGCCCAGGGGGACTACGAGCAGTACTTC.

The V and J genes are TRBV7-3 and TRBJ1-1; no reliable D call. The V gene's germline CDR1 is SGHTA and CDR2 FQGTGA. The CDR3 runs to 11 residues. The V end lost 2 bases, the J end lost 13 bases, and 11 bases lay between the germline ends. The CDR3 loop reads CASSLGRRDFF. The DNA for the CDR3 is TGTGCCAGCAGCTTAGGCCGAAGGGATTTCTTT.

The rearrangement joins TRBV19 to TRBJ1-5, with D unclear. The CDR3 is 12 residues long. V shed 8 bases and J shed 2 bases, with 7 bases lying between them. Germline V lookup: CDR1 LNHDA, CDR2 SQIVND (reference sequence). For the CDR3, the DNA is TGTGCCAGTCGTCAAGGCAATCAGCCCCAGCATTTT. It is translated as CASRQGNQPQHF. Full variable domain (remainder filled in from reference TRBV19 and TRBJ1-5): DGGITQSPKYLFRKEGQNVTLSCEQNLNHDAMYWYRQDPGQGLRLIYYSQIVNDFQKGDIAEGYSVSREKKESFPLTVTSAQKNPTAFYLCASRQGNQPQHFGDGTRLSIL.

This chain joins TRBV29-1 and TRBJ1-5; 9 bases align to TRBD1. Trimming removed 5 bases from V and 4 bases from J; junction bases left unmatched: 12. The CDR3 contains 16 residues. Germline-derived CDR1 and CDR2 are SQVTM and ANQGSEA. DNA of the CDR3: TGCAGCGTTCAAGTCGCCGGGACAGGGTATAATCAGCCCCAGCATTTT. Protein product: CSVQVAGTGYNQPQHF.

The sample holds a few counts of this clonotype. The chain couples TRBV20-1 to TRBJ2-1; D may be TRBD2 (5 bases). The CDR3 length is 15 residues. Germline loops: CDR1 DFQATT, CDR2 SNEGSKA (reference sequence). Trimming shortened V by 0 bases and J by 2 bases, and 11 bases separated the two germline ends. CDR3 sequence: CSARDREFTYNEQFF. In DNA, the CDR3 is TGCAGTGCTAGAGATCGGGAATTCACCTACAATGAGCAGTTCTTC.

The V and J genes are TRBV4-1 and TRBJ2-1; TRBD2 agrees at 15 bases. J gave up 10 bases and V 0 bases, and 4 bases lay outside the gene matches. This CDR3 spans 16 amino acids. From germline, CDR1 is MGHRA and CDR2 YSYEKL. DNA for the CDR3: TGCGCCAGCAGCCAAGATCCAGGACTAGCGGGGGGGGAGCAGTTCTTC. This encodes CASSQDPGLAGGEQFF.

This chain joins TRBV28 and TRBJ2-7; 9 bases are shared with TRBD2. The CDR3 has 13 residues. Germline CDR1 reads MDHEN; CDR2 reads SYDVKM. V gave up 8 bases and J gave up 5 bases; unmatched junction bases: 7. CDR3 bases: TGTGCCAGCGCGGGGGGGCCGGTCCACGAGCAGTACTTC. Amino acids: CASAGGPVHEQYF.

This clonotype occurred a few times. This chain uses TRBV28 with TRBJ1-5; no definite D call. In germline, CDR1 is MDHEN, CDR2 SYDVKM. V lost 6 bases to trimming and J lost 0 bases, with 15 bases between them. The CDR3 spans 16 residues. The chain's CDR3 is CASSPVTGFSNQPQHF. As DNA, the CDR3 is TGTGCCAGCAGCCCTGTAACGGGGTTTAGCAATCAGCCCCAGCATTTT.

The chain is built from TRBV3-1 and TRBJ2-7; D not certain. The germline gives CDR1 LGHDT, CDR2 YNNKEL (reference sequence). CDR3 length equals 14 residues. V gave up 0 bases and J gave up 4 bases, with 10 bases separating them. CDR3 region: CASSQEGPNYEQYF. The CDR3 nucleotides are TGTGCCAGCAGCCAAGAAGGTCCAAATTACGAGCAGTACTTC.

This clonotype was counted many times. J is TRBJ2-1 and V is TRBV19; perhaps TRBD1 as D (6 bases). The CDR3 is made up of 14 amino acids. Per germline, CDR1 LNHDA and CDR2 SQIVND (reference sequence). The ends were cut back, 6 bases at V and 1 base at J, with 10 bases in the middle. Here the CDR3 DNA reads TGTGCCAGTAGCCAAGGGGGTTCCTACAATGAGCAGTTCTTC. It translates to CASSQGGSYNEQFF.

The rearrangement uses TRBV9 and TRBJ2-1, with TRBD1 matching 8 bases. The CDR3 is 14 amino acids. Losses at the gene ends were 3 bases for V and 6 bases for J; bases not matched to a gene: 5. Germline V CDR1 and CDR2: SGDLS, YYNGEE. The CDR3 is CASSERTGSNEQFF. The CDR3 nucleotides are TGTGCCAGCAGCGAACGGACAGGGTCCAATGAGCAGTTCTTC.

This rearrangement joins TRBV12-5 to TRBJ2-5, with D maybe TRBD2 (5 bases). Trimming cost V 7 bases and J 2 bases, with 5 bases left between them. Germline V gene data show CDR1 as LGHNT and CDR2 as FRNRAP. The CDR3 length is 11 residues. The CDR3 loop reads CASAGQETQYF. CDR3 bases: TGTGCTAGTGCGGGGCAAGAGACCCAGTACTTC.

The chain joins TRBV5-1 to TRBJ2-7, with TRBD1 matching over 9 bases. This CDR3 is 16 amino acids long. Germline V lookup: CDR1 SGHRS, CDR2 YFSETQ. Trimming at V came to 4 bases and at J to 7 bases, leaving 15 bases not matched to a gene. DNA for the CDR3: TGCGCCAGCAGCGTTTCCGGGACAGGGATTTCTCGGGAGCAGTACTTC. Encoded protein: CASSVSGTGISREQYF.

Comments on this clonotype: The germline gene is not matched at one end of the junction; a read error may be the cause. The chain uses TRBV19 and TRBJ1-3; D gene uncertain. The CDR3 consists of 11 residues. Germline values: CDR1 LNHDA, CDR2 SQIVND (reference sequence). CDR3 loop: CASSTGNTIYF. The CDR3 DNA sequence: TGTGCCAGCAGTACTGGAAACACCATATATTTT.

This clonotype was counted between two and nine times. The rearrangement uses TRBV7-9 and TRBJ2-5, with D tentatively TRBD2 (5 bases). The CDR3 has 12 residues. Germline values: CDR1 SEHNR, CDR2 FQNEAQ (reference sequence). The V end was cut by 5 bases, the J end by 3 bases, with 7 bases between. CDR3 sequence (DNA): TGTGCCAGCAGCACGCGGGAAGAGACCCAGTACTTC. Translating gives CASSTREETQYF.

V is TRBV12-3 or TRBV12-4 and J is TRBJ2-1; unclear D gene. This CDR3 spans 12 amino acids. V dropped 7 bases and J dropped 10 bases, with 14 bases sitting between them. Written as DNA, the CDR3 is TGTGCCAGCACCGTCGTCCCTGGAGAGCAGTTCTTC. It yields the protein CASTVVPGEQFF.

The chain links TRBV27 to TRBJ2-1, with D possibly being TRBD1 or TRBD2 (6 bases each). The V end lost 3 bases, the J end lost 3 bases, and 12 bases lay between the germline ends. Per germline, CDR1 MNHEY and CDR2 SMNVEV (reference sequence). The CDR3 spans 15 residues. The CDR3 reads CASSFSGANYNEQFF. The CDR3, as DNA: TGTGCCAGCAGTTTCTCGGGGGCCAACTACAATGAGCAGTTCTTC.

The table lists this clonotype with a few counts. This chain connects TRBV5-5 to TRBJ2-2; D gene ambiguous. In germline, CDR1 is SGHKS, CDR2 YYEKEE (reference sequence). V dropped 2 bases and J dropped 0 bases, with 2 bases sitting between them. The CDR3 runs to 13 residues. The CDR3 bases are TGTGCCAGCAGCTTCGCGAACACCGGGGAGCTGTTTTTT. It specifies CASSFANTGELFF.

This clonotype was observed a handful of times. This chain uses TRBV19 with TRBJ2-3, with D tentatively TRBD2 (5 bases). Germline CDR1 reads LNHDA; CDR2 reads SQIVND (reference sequence). The CDR3 runs to 13 residues. The CDR3 nucleotides read TGTGCAGCCTCGCTAGCTTATGCAGATACGCAGTATTTT. This translates into CAASLAYADTQYF.

The J gene is TRBJ2-3, the V gene TRBV12-3 or TRBV12-4; TRBD2 might be the D (6 bases). Trimming left V 5 bases short and J 7 bases short, with 16 bases between. This CDR3 spans 14 amino acids. The CDR3 sequence is CASSVLAMLNTQYF. The CDR3 nucleotides read TGTGCCAGCAGTGTACTAGCAATGTTGAATACGCAGTATTTT.

This clonotype was counted only a few times. The CDR3 spells CASSQLYRYGYTF. The CDR3 DNA is TGCGCCAGCAGCCAACTCTACAGATATGGCTACACCTTC. The chain carries TRBV4-1 and TRBJ1-2; D is uncertain. Germline V gene sequence: CDR1 MGHRA, CDR2 YSYEKL. This CDR3 spans 13 amino acids. The V end was cut by 2 bases, the J end by 5 bases, with 9 bases between.

The CDR3 DNA follows: TGTGCCAGCAGTCCGTACAGGGTTCTAGCCAAAAACATTCAGTACTTC. This encodes CASSPYRVLAKNIQYF. The chain couples TRBV27 to TRBJ2-4; possible D gene TRBD1, 6 bases. The V end lost 5 bases, the J end lost 0 bases, and 14 bases lay between the germline ends. The CDR3 runs 16 residues. CDR1 and CDR2 (germline): MNHEY, SMNVEV (reference sequence).

The chain has TRBV5-1 and TRBJ2-3; D possibly corresponds to TRBD2 (5 bases). Trimming cost V 3 bases and J 2 bases, with 13 bases left between them. Germline V gene sequence: CDR1 SGHRS, CDR2 YFSETQ. The CDR3 sequence is 15 residues long. The CDR3 DNA follows: TGCGCCAGCAGCTCGTTTACGGGGTACACAGATACGCAGTATTTT. Residues: CASSSFTGYTDTQYF.

V usage is TRBV6-2 or TRBV6-3 and J usage is TRBJ2-1; 8 positions agree with TRBD2. The CDR3 contains 15 residues. J was trimmed by 8 bases and V by 2 bases; bases with no gene match: 8. Germline lookup yields CDR1 MNHEY and CDR2 SVGEGT. The CDR3: CASSYGRGVIYEQFF. DNA of the CDR3: TGTGCCAGCAGTTACGGGCGGGGGGTGATCTATGAGCAGTTCTTC.